The rows below give T cell receptor beta chains drawn from one sample of a study of blood T cell repertoires in COVID-19. Method: immunoSEQ multiplex PCR; TCRdb's copy keeps in-frame clones and lacks some. Among 150,000 or so clones listed, roughly 80% were seen once. The material sequenced was peripheral blood. These receptors were collected from a woman aged 45-65 years with active or convalescent COVID-19. The CDR3 runs from the conserved cysteine through the conserved F or W. D genes are given only for firm matches. Only some rows state a clone size, as once, few, many or a class for expanded clones.

j_call d_call clone_size v_call cdr3_aa cdr3_nt
TRBJ1-6 NA NA TRBV7-6 CASSLARAGANSPLHF TGTGCCAGCAGCTTAGCGCGCGCAGGGGCTAATTCACCCCTCCACTTT
TRBJ1-2 NA NA TRBV29-1 CSVEALGVGSYGYTF TGCAGCGTTGAAGCCCTCGGGGTGGGAAGCTATGGCTACACCTTC
TRBJ1-2 NA NA TRBV6-4 CASSPPRGRGRGGYTF TGTGCCAGCAGTCCCCCCCGGGGCAGGGGCCGTGGTGGCTACACCTTC
TRBJ2-1 NA NA TRBV6-5 CASSYQGGRDNEQFF TGTGCCAGCAGTTACCAGGGGGGAAGGGACAATGAGCAGTTCTTC
TRBJ1-5 NA NA TRBV28 CASTDPTSQAHQHF TGTGCCAGCACCGACCCGACGAGCCAGGCACACCAGCATTTT
TRBJ2-5 TRBD1 NA TRBV7-6 CASSGDRGKTQYF TGTGCCAGCAGCGGGGACAGGGGAAAGACCCAGTACTTC
TRBJ2-7 TRBD2 NA TRBV23-1 CASSHLTSGVYEQYF TGCGCCAGCAGTCATCTCACTAGCGGGGTCTACGAGCAGTACTTC
TRBJ2-7 NA NA TRBV3-1/TRBV3-2 CASSPWERDNEQYF TGTGCCAGCAGCCCCTGGGAGCGGGACAACGAGCAGTACTTC
TRBJ2-1 NA once TRBV24-1 CATSDSPLSGPSYNEQFF TGTGCCACCAGTGATTCACCACTCAGCGGGCCCTCCTACAATGAGCAGTTCTTC
TRBJ2-7 NA few TRBV2 CASSESSNRVYEQYF TGTGCCAGCAGTGAATCCAGCAACAGGGTCTACGAGCAGTACTTC
TRBJ1-2 TRBD1 NA TRBV28 CASRQAGTGVRGYGYTF TGTGCCAGCAGGCAGGCCGGGACAGGGGTTCGGGGCTATGGCTACACCTTC
TRBJ1-3 TRBD1 NA TRBV6-5 CASSYDRGPGTIYF TGTGCCAGCAGTTACGACAGGGGGCCGGGCACCATATATTTT
TRBJ1-2 TRBD1 NA TRBV5-1 CASSLDQGARGYTF TGCGCCAGCAGCTTGGATCAGGGGGCGCGTGGCTACACCTTC
TRBJ1-4 TRBD1 NA TRBV5-4 CASSLRKQGANEKLFF TGTGCCAGCAGCTTGCGTAAACAGGGGGCTAATGAAAAACTGTTTTTT
TRBJ2-7 TRBD2 NA TRBV11-2 CASSDYGSGRAHEQYF TGTGCCAGCAGCGATTACGGTAGCGGGAGGGCCCACGAGCAGTACTTC
TRBJ2-7 NA NA TRBV21-1 CASSKPFWGDRSYEQYF TGTGCCAGCAGCAAACCCTTCTGGGGGGACCGCTCCTACGAGCAGTACTTC
TRBJ2-7 TRBD2 NA TRBV5-6 CASSHSTPVSGRREQYF TGTGCCAGCAGCCATTCCACCCCGGTTAGCGGGAGGCGGGAGCAGTACTTC
TRBJ2-2 NA NA TRBV27 CASSTLLANTGELFF TGTGCCAGCAGTACCCTCTTAGCGAACACCGGGGAGCTGTTTTTT
TRBJ2-1 TRBD2 once TRBV7-2 CASSLTGTSGYNEQFF TGTGCCAGCAGCCTCACGGGGACTAGCGGATACAATGAGCAGTTCTTC